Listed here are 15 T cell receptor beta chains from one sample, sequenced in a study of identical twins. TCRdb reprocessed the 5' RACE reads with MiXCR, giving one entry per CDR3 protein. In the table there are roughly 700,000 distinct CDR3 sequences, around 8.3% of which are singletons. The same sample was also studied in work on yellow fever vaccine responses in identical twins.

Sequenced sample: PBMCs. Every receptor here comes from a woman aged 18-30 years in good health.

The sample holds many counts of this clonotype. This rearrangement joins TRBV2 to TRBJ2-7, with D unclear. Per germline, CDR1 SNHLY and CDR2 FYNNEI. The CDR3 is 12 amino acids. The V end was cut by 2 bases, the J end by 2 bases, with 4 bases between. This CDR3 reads CASSEWPYEQYF. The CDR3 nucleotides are TGTGCCAGCAGTGAATGGCCCTACGAGCAGTACTTC.

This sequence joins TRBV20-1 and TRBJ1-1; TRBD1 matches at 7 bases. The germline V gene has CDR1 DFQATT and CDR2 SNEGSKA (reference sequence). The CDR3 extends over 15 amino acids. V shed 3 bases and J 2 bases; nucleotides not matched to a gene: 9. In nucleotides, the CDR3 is TGCAGTGCTAGTCGTAGTGGGACAGCAAACACTGAAGCTTTCTTT. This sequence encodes CSASRSGTANTEAFF.

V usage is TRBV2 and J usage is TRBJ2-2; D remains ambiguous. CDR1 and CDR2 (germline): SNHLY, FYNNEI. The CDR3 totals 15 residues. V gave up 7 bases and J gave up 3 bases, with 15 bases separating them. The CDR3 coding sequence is TGTGCCAGCAAGTCGGAAGGAACATACACCGGGGAGCTGTTTTTT. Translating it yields CASKSEGTYTGELFF.

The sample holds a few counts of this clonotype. The CDR3 sequence is CASSSQTGVNEKLFF. Here the CDR3 DNA reads TGTGCCAGCAGCTCGCAGACAGGGGTTAATGAAAAACTGTTTTTT. V and J are TRBV7-2 and TRBJ1-4, with 8 bases matching TRBD1. J was trimmed by 4 bases and V by 4 bases; bases with no gene match: 5. The CDR3 covers 15 residues. CDR1 is SGHTA and CDR2 is FQGNSA in the germline V gene.

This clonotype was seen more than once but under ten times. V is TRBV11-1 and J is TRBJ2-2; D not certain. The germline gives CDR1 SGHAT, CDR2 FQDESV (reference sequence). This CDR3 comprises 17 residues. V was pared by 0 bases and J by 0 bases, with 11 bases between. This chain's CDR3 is CASSLALGFPNTGELFF. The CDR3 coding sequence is TGTGCCAGCAGCTTAGCGCTGGGGTTTCCGAACACCGGGGAGCTGTTTTTT.

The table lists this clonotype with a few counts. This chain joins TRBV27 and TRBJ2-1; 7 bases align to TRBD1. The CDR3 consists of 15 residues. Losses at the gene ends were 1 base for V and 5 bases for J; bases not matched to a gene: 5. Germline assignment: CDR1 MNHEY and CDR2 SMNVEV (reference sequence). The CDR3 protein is CASSLLTGFNNEQFF. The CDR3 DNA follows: TGTGCCAGCAGTTTATTGACAGGGTTTAACAATGAGCAGTTCTTC.

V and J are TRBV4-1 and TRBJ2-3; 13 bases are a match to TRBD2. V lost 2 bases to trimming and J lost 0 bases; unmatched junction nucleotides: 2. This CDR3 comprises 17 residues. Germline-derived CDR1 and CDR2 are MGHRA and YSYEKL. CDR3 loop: CASSQPGLAGSTDTQYF. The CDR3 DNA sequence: TGCGCCAGCAGCCAACCGGGACTAGCGGGAAGCACAGATACGCAGTATTTT.

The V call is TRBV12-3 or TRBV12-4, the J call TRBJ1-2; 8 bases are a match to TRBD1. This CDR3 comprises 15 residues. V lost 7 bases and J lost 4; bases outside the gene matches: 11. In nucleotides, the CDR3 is TGTGCCAGCATTGCCACCCACGGACAGGGCTATGGCTACACCTTC. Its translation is CASIATHGQGYGYTF.

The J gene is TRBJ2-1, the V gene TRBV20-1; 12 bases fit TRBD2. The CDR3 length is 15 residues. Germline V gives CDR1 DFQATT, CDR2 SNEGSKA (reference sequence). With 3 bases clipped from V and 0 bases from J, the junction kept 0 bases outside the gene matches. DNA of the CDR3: TGCAGTGCTAGGACTAGCGGGAGCTCCTACAATGAGCAGTTCTTC. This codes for CSARTSGSSYNEQFF.

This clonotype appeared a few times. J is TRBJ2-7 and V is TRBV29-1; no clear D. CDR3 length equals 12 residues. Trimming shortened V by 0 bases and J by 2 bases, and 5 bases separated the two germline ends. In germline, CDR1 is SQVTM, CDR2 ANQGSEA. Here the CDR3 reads CSVEDDAYEQYF. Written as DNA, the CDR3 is TGCAGCGTTGAAGATGACGCCTACGAGCAGTACTTC.

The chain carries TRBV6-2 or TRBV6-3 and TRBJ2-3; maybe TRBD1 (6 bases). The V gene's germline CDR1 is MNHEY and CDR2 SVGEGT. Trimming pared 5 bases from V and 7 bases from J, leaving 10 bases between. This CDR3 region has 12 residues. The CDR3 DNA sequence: TGTGCCAGCAGTCAACAGGGAAATACGCAGTATTTT. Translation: CASSQQGNTQYF.

CDR3 in amino acids: CASSLALRGHNEQFF. DNA for the CDR3: TGTGCCAGCAGCTTAGCGCTCAGGGGGCACAATGAGCAGTTCTTC. The chain uses TRBV7-6 and TRBJ2-1; TRBD1 matches 8 bases. The germline CDR1 and CDR2 sequences are SGHVS and FNYEAQ. The CDR3 runs to 15 residues. With 0 bases clipped from V and 5 bases from J, the junction kept 3 bases outside the gene matches.

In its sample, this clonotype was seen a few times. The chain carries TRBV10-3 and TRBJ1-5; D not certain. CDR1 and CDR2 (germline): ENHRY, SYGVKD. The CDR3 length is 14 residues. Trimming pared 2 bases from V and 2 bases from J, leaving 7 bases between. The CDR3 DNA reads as TGTGCCATCAGTGAGGGGGATGGCAATCAGCCCCAGCATTTT. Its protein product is CAISEGDGNQPQHF.

The CDR3 loop is CASRRDRWEYF. The CDR3 DNA reads as TGTGCCAGCAGACGGGACAGGTGGGAGTATTTT. This chain joins TRBV6-5 and TRBJ2-3, with 8 bases fitting TRBD1. CDR1 is MNHEY, CDR2 SVGAGI, per germline. V shed 6 bases and J 13 bases; nucleotides not matched to a gene: 6. This CDR3 has 11 amino acids.

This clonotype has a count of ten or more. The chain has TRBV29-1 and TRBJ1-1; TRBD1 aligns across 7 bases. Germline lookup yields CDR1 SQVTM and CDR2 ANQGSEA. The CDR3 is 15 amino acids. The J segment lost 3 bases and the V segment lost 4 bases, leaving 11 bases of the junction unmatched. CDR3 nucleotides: TGCAGCGTTGCGGCAACCGGGACAGTCGACACTGAAGCTTTCTTT. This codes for CSVAATGTVDTEAFF.